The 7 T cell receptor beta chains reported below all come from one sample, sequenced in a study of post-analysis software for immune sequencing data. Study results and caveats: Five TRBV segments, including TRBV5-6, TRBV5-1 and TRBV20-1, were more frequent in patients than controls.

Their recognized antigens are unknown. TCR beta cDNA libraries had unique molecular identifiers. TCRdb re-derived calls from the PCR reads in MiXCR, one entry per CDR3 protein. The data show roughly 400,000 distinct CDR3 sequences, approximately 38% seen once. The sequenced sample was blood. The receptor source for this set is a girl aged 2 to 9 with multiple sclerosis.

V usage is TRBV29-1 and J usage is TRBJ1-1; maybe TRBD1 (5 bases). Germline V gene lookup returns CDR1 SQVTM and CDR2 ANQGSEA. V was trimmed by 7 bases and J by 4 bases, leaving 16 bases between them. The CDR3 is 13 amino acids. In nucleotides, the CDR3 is TGCAGCGCAACCGCCCGGGGGGGCACTGAAGCTTTCTTT. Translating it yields CSATARGGTEAFF.

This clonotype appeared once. CDR3 DNA sequence: TGTGCCAACAGGGCGACCCTTCGCTACGAGCAGTACTTC. This encodes CANRATLRYEQYF. The chain couples TRBV28 to TRBJ2-7, with D possibly TRBD1 on 6 matching bases. This CDR3 contains 13 residues. Germline CDR1 is MDHEN and CDR2 is SYDVKM. V was clipped by 10 bases and J by 3 bases, with 16 bases between them.

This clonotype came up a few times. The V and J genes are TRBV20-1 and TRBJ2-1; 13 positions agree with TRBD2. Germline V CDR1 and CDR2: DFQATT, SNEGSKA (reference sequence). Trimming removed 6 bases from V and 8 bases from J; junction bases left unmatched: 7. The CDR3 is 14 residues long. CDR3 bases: TGCAGTGCCCCACTAGCGGGAGGGAGCGATGAGCAGTTCTTC. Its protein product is CSAPLAGGSDEQFF.

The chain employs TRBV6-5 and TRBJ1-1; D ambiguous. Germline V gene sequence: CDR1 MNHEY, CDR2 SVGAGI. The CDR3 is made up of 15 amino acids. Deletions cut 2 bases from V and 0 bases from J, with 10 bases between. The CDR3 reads CASSYSGWVNTEAFF. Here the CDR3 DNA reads TGTGCCAGCAGTTACAGCGGGTGGGTGAACACTGAAGCTTTCTTT.

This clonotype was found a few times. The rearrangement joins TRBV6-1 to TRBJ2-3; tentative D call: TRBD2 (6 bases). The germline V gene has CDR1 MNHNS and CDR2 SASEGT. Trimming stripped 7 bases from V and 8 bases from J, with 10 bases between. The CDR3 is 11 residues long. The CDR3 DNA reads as TGTGCCAGCACTGAGGGAGGTACGCAGTATTTT. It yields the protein CASTEGGTQYF.

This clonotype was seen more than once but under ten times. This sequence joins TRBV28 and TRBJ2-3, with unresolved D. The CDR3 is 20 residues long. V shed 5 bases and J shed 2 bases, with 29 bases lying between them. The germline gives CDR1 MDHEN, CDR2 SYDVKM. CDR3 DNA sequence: TGTGCCAGCAGTCTCACGGACCCCCGGGTAGCCCCCGCTCACACAGATACGCAGTATTTT. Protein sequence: CASSLTDPRVAPAHTDTQYF.

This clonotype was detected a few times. In DNA form, the CDR3 reads TGTGCCAGCAGCAACCCTTGGGCACGGGGCCGTACATCCTACGAGCAGTACTTC. Its translation: CASSNPWARGRTSYEQYF. The rearrangement links TRBV21-1 to TRBJ2-7; TRBD1, the table's D call, was not compared with the DNA. TRBV21-1 represents a pseudogene. The CDR3 loop spans 18 amino acids.